The entry below gives a single T cell receptor (beta chain) sequence along with its context. Sample treatment: approximately 18 received Ad26.COV2.S at low or high dose, single or two shots; 5 received placebo; per-sample allocation not given. Day 63 following the first vaccine or placebo injection was when the samples were taken. Measured with immunoSEQ multiplex PCR; TCRdb has only the in-frame clones, and not every one. Among about 480,000 clones listed, approximately 90% were seen once. Per the germline V gene, CDR1 is DFQATT and CDR2 is SNEGSKA (reference sequence). With 3 bases clipped from V and 4 bases from J, the junction kept 8 bases outside the gene matches. The CDR3 is 14 amino acids. The record originates from a study of Ad26.COV2.S vaccination and SARS-CoV-2 variants.

This sample comprised peripheral blood, obtained in a trial of Ad26.COV2.S vaccine versus placebo. The sequence derives from a person aged 18-65 years who received the Ad26.COV2.S COVID-19 vaccine or a placebo. This rearrangement joins TRBV20-1 to TRBJ2-7; 8 bases are shared with TRBD2. The CDR3 coding sequence is TGCAGTGCTAGTTTAGCGGGATTTGGATACGAGCAGTACTTC. Its protein is CSASLAGFGYEQYF.